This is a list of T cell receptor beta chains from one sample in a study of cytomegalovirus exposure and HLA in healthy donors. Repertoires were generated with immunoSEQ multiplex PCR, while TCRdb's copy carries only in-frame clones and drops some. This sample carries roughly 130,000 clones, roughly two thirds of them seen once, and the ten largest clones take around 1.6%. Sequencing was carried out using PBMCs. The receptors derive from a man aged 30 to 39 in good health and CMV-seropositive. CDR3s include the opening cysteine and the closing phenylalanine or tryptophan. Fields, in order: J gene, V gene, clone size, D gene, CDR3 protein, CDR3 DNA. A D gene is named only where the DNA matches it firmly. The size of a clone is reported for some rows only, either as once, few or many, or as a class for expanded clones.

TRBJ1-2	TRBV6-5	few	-	CASSPGRGLGYGYTF	TGTGCCAGCAGCCCCGGACGAGGGCTGGGGTATGGCTACACCTTC
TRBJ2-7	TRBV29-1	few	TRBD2	CSVAGGRGVDHEQYF	TGCAGCGTTGCGGGGGGAAGAGGCGTGGACCACGAGCAGTACTTC
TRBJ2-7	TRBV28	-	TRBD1	CASSDRGEQYF	TGTGCCAGCAGTGACAGGGGCGAGCAGTACTTC
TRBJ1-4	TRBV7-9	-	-	CASSLADFGREKLFF	TGTGCCAGCAGCTTAGCGGACTTCGGTCGTGAAAAACTGTTTTTT
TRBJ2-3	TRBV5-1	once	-	CASSLGGRTDTQYF	TGCGCCAGCAGCTTAGGGGGACGCACGGATACGCAGTATTTT
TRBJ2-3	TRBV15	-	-	CATSNRGSDTQYF	TGTGCCACCAGCAATAGAGGCTCAGATACGCAGTATTTT
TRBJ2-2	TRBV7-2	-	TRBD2	CASSFIREAELFF	TGTGCCAGCAGCTTCATCCGGGAGGCCGAGCTGTTTTTT
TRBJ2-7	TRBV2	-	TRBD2	CASTPTGLAGGEQYF	TGTGCCAGCACCCCTACGGGACTAGCGGGAGGCGAGCAGTACTTC
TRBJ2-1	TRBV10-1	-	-	CASSEAESSYNEQFF	TGCGCCAGCAGTGAGGCGGAGAGCTCCTACAATGAGCAGTTCTTC
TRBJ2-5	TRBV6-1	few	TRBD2	CASSVASGSQETQYF	TGTGCCAGCAGTGTTGCTAGCGGGAGTCAAGAGACCCAGTACTTC
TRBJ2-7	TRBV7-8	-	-	CASSLVGVADEQYF	TGTGCCAGCAGCCTGGTGGGGGTAGCGGACGAGCAGTACTTC
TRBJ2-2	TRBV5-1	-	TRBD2	CASSSGGGNTGELFF	TGCGCCAGCAGCTCCGGGGGGGGTAACACCGGGGAGCTGTTTTTT
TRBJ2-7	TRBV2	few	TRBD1	CASIRDRGSEQYF	TGTGCCAGCATCCGGGACAGGGGTTCCGAGCAGTACTTC
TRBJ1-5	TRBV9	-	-	CASSVGVSDGNQPQHF	TGTGCCAGCAGCGTAGGGGTAAGCGATGGCAATCAGCCCCAGCATTTT
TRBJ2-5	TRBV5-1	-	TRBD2	CASSPGLAGRYQETQYF	TGCGCCAGCAGCCCAGGACTAGCGGGAAGGTACCAAGAGACCCAGTACTTC
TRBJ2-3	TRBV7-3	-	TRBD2	CASSPLGTSGRADTQYF	TGTGCCAGCAGCCCGCTAGGGACTAGCGGGAGGGCAGATACGCAGTATTTT
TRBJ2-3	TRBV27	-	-	CASSPLFSTSVLILDTQYF	TGTGCCAGCAGTCCGCTTTTTTCGACATCGGTTCTTATTTTAGATACGCAGTATTTT
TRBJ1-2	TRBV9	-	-	CASSVVAGTAYGYTF	TGTGCCAGCAGCGTAGTGGCCGGGACTGCCTATGGCTACACCTTC
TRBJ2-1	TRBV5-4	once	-	CASSPPGMHNEQFF	TGTGCCAGCAGCCCTCCCGGGATGCACAATGAGCAGTTCTTC
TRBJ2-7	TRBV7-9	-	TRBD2	CASSLMGPSSGGQQYF	TGTGCCAGCAGCTTAATGGGGCCTAGTAGCGGGGGCCAGCAGTACTTC
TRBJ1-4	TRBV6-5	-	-	CASSWSNNEKLFF	TGTGCCAGCAGTTGGAGTAATAATGAAAAACTGTTTTTT
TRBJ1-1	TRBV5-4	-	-	CASSSPHLGGPHTEAFF	TGTGCCAGCAGCTCCCCTCACCTCGGGGGTCCCCACACTGAAGCTTTCTTT
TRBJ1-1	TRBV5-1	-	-	CASSAQGNTEAFF	TGCGCCAGCAGCGCACAGGGGAACACTGAAGCTTTCTTT
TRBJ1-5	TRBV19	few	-	CASKDSPYSNQPQHF	TGTGCCAGCAAGGACAGTCCGTATAGCAATCAGCCCCAGCATTTT
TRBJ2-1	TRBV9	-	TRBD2	CASNGLAGSSYNEQFF	TGTGCCAGCAACGGACTAGCGGGATCATCCTACAATGAGCAGTTCTTC
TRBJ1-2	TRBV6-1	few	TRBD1	CASSELGRGNYANYGYTF	TGTGCCAGCAGTGAACTTGGCAGGGGGAATTACGCTAACTATGGCTACACCTTC
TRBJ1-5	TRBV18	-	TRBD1	CASSPDRINQPQHF	TGTGCCAGCTCACCGGACAGGATCAATCAGCCCCAGCATTTT
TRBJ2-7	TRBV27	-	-	CASSLYISYEQYF	TGTGCCAGCAGCCTTTATATTTCCTACGAGCAGTACTTC
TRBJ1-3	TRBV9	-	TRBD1	CASSVEGTGYSGNTIYF	TGTGCCAGCAGCGTAGAGGGGACAGGGTACTCTGGAAACACCATATATTTT
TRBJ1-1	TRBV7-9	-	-	CASSLDRIYEAFF	TGTGCCAGCAGCTTAGACAGAATATATGAAGCTTTCTTT
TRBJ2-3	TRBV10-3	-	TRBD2	CAISGLAGETDTQYF	TGTGCCATCAGTGGTCTAGCGGGAGAGACAGATACGCAGTATTTT
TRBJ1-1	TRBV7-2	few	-	CASSQNRDYAFF	TGTGCCAGCAGCCAAAACCGTGACTATGCTTTCTTT
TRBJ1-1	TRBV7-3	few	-	CASSSTGNTEAFF	TGTGCCAGCAGCTCGACAGGGAACACTGAAGCTTTCTTT
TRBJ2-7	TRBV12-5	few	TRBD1	CASASGTGFGDEQYF	TGTGCTAGTGCCTCGGGGACAGGGTTCGGGGACGAGCAGTACTTC
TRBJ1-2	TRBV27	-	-	CASSLWRGGGYTF	TGTGCCAGCAGTTTATGGCGGGGTGGAGGCTACACCTTC
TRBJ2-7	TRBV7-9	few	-	CASSLTGNSYEQYF	TGTGCCAGCAGCTTAACAGGGAACTCCTACGAGCAGTACTTC
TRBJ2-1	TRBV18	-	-	CASSPNIGGYNEQFF	TGTGCCAGCTCACCAAATATAGGGGGCTACAATGAGCAGTTCTTC
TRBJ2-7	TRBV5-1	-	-	CASSFATTSYEQYF	TGCGCCAGCAGCTTTGCCACCACATCCTACGAGCAGTACTTC
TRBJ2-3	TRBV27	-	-	CASSFLSPTGITDTQYF	TGTGCCAGCAGTTTCTTATCCCCCACCGGTATCACAGATACGCAGTATTTT
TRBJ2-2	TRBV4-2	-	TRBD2	CASSHPLAGRTGELFF	TGTGCCAGCAGCCACCCGCTAGCGGGACGCACCGGGGAGCTGTTTTTT
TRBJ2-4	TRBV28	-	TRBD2	CATAGTNRNIQYF	TGTGCCACCGCCGGGACTAACCGAAACATTCAGTACTTC
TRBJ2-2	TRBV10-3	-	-	CAISESKPGRNTGELFF	TGTGCCATCAGTGAGTCGAAGCCCGGGAGGAACACCGGGGAGCTGTTTTTT
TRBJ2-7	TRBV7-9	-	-	CASSPSHLGPEQYF	TGTGCCAGCAGCCCATCACACTTGGGGCCTGAGCAGTACTTC
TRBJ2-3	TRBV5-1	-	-	CASTGALGTDTQYF	TGCGCCAGCACAGGGGCGTTGGGCACAGATACGCAGTATTTT
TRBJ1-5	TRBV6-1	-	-	CASSDRSGNQPQHF	TGTGCCAGCAGCGACAGGTCGGGCAATCAGCCCCAGCATTTT
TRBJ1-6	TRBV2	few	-	CASKGEGSSPLHF	TGTGCCAGCAAGGGGGAGGGGAGCTCACCCCTCCACTTT
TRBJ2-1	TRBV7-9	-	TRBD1	CASSLSQGATYNEQFF	TGTGCCAGCAGCTTGAGTCAGGGGGCAACATACAATGAGCAGTTCTTC
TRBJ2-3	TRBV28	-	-	CASPGPLGTDTQYF	TGTGCCAGCCCTGGGCCGTTGGGCACAGATACGCAGTATTTT
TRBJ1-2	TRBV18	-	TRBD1	CASSLRDSLTYARGYTF	TGTGCCAGCTCACTCCGGGACAGCCTCACCTATGCGAGAGGCTACACCTTC
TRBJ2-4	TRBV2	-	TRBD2	CASSPTSGMDIQYF	TGTGCCAGCAGTCCGACTAGCGGGATGGACATTCAGTACTTC
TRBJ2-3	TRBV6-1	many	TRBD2	CASRRLAETDTQYF	TGTGCCAGCAGACGGCTAGCGGAAACAGATACGCAGTATTTT
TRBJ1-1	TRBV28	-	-	CASSLTHTLNTEAFF	TGTGCCAGCAGTTTGACACATACCCTGAACACTGAAGCTTTCTTT
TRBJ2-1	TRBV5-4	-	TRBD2	CASSLGTSGLNEQFF	TGTGCCAGCAGCTTGGGGACTAGCGGGCTAAATGAGCAGTTCTTC
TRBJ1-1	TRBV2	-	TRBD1	CASKQDRGVTEAFF	TGTGCCAGCAAGCAGGACAGGGGGGTCACTGAAGCTTTCTTT
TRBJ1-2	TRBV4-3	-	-	CASSQDDGDNYGYTF	TGCGCCAGCAGCCAAGACGACGGAGATAACTATGGCTACACCTTC
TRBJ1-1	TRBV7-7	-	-	CASSWSQGTEAFF	TGTGCTAGCAGCTGGTCACAGGGTACTGAAGCTTTCTTT
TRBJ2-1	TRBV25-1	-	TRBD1	CASSDRGLFNEQFF	TGTGCCAGCAGTGACAGGGGGTTATTCAATGAGCAGTTCTTC
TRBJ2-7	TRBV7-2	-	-	CASSLRLASYEQYF	TGTGCCAGCAGCTTAAGGCTAGCTAGCTACGAGCAGTACTTC
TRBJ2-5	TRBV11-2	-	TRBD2	CASSHPGLAGGETQYF	TGTGCCAGCAGCCACCCCGGACTAGCGGGAGGAGAGACCCAGTACTTC